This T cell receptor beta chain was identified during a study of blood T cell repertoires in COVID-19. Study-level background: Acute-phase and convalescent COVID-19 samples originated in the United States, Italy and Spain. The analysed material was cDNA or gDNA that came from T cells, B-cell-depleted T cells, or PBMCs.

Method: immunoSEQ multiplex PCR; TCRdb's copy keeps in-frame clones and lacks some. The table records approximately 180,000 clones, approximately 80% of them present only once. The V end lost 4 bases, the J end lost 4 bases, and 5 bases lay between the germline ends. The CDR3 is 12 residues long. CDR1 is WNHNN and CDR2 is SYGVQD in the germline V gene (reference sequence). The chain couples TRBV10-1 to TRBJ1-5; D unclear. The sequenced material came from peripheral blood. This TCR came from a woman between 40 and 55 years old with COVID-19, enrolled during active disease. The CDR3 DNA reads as TGCGCCAGCAGTGGTCCGAATCAGCCCCAGCATTTT. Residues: CASSGPNQPQHF.